This entry concerns a single T cell receptor beta chain. What it recognizes is unknown. The source of the sample is a study of regulatory T cells. Primers: 52 TRBV forward and 13 TRBJ reverse. Repertoires were generated with immunoSEQ multiplex PCR, while TCRdb's copy carries only in-frame clones and drops some. The sample contains roughly 15,000 clones, around 90% of which appear only once. The CDR3 has 13 residues. Trimming removed 3 bases from V and 3 bases from J, with 10 bases in between. Germline V lookup: CDR1 SGDLS, CDR2 YYNGEE. Study results and caveats: Shannon entropy was nonsignificantly lower in patient CD8+ T cells than control CD8+ cells.

Sequencing input: CD8+ T cells sorted from blood. This sequence was found in a person aged 18 to 29 with CD3G deficiency. The chain joins TRBV9 to TRBJ2-7; D is uncertain. CDR3 coding DNA: TGTGCCAGCAGCGAAGGTCTCGGCTACGAGCAGTACTTC. This sequence encodes CASSEGLGYEQYF.